The 20 T cell receptor beta chains below come from one sample, sequenced in a study of beta chain features in type 1 diabetes. Every isolated RNA sample was fully reverse transcribed, so sequencing captured expressed TCRB transcripts. Clones were read by immunoSEQ multiplex PCR, and TCRdb kept only the in-frame ones, dropping some. The sample has hundreds of thousands of clones; 11% are singletons. The study's findings and limits: Moderate but significant shortening of TCRB CDR3s was recorded in all four CD4+ subsets from Type 1 diabetes patients.

Antigens of these TCRs are unknown. Sequenced input: naive CD4+ T cells from blood. The origin of the receptors is a man between 25 and 39 years old with type 1 diabetes.

This sequence joins TRBV19 and TRBJ1-5; D remains unclear. There are 12 residues in the CDR3. V was trimmed by 6 bases and J by 11 bases, leaving 14 bases between them. CDR1 is LNHDA, CDR2 SQIVND, per germline (reference sequence). The CDR3 is CASSPITGTQHF. CDR3 DNA: TGTGCCAGTAGCCCAATCACGGGGACCCAGCATTTT.

The rearrangement joins TRBV11-2 to TRBJ1-1; a possible D gene is TRBD1 (6 bases). The V gene's germline CDR1 is SGHAT and CDR2 FQNNGV. The CDR3 contains 16 residues. Trimming left V 6 bases short and J 0 bases short, with 17 bases between. This CDR3 reads CASSLWGRGLNTEAFF. The CDR3 DNA follows: TGTGCCAGCAGTCTTTGGGGCAGGGGCTTGAACACTGAAGCTTTCTTT.

This clone was seen only a few times. The chain joins TRBV5-1 to TRBJ1-1; TRBD1 agrees at 8 bases. In germline, CDR1 is SGHRS, CDR2 YFSETQ. The CDR3 contains 14 residues. V dropped 1 base and J dropped 7; count of bases not matched to a gene: 6. This chain's CDR3 is CASSLRTGYGEAFF. In DNA form, the CDR3 reads TGCGCCAGCAGCTTGCGGACAGGGTATGGTGAAGCTTTCTTT.

The rearrangement uses TRBV9 and TRBJ2-1; D remains unclear. Trimming stripped 0 bases from V and 0 bases from J, with 13 bases between. The CDR3 has 17 amino acids. CDR1 SGDLS and CDR2 YYNGEE come from the germline V gene. DNA of the CDR3: TGTGCCAGCAGCGTAGGGTCGCGGTGGAGCTCCTACAATGAGCAGTTCTTC. Protein: CASSVGSRWSSYNEQFF.

The chain carries TRBV7-2 and TRBJ2-1; 9 bases line up with TRBD2. This CDR3 region has 15 residues. The germline V gene encodes CDR1 SGHTA and CDR2 FQGNSA. V gave up 5 bases and J gave up 7 bases; unmatched junction bases: 9. The CDR3 DNA is TGTGCCAGCAGCCTAGGCGGGGGGGCTAGGAATGAGCAGTTCTTC. Translation: CASSLGGGARNEQFF.

This clone has more than one count but fewer than ten. This sequence joins TRBV4-2 and TRBJ2-7; a possible D gene is TRBD1 (5 bases). Germline V gene lookup returns CDR1 LGHNA and CDR2 YNFKEQ. This CDR3 contains 15 residues. With 2 bases removed from V and 0 bases from J, the gap between germline ends came to 11 bases. CDR3 protein: CASSQSQVGSYEQYF. The CDR3 DNA sequence: TGTGCCAGCAGCCAATCACAGGTGGGCTCCTACGAGCAGTACTTC.

The J gene is TRBJ2-7, the V gene TRBV6-6; D not resolved. Germline assignment: CDR1 MNHNY and CDR2 SVGAGI (reference sequence). The CDR3 loop spans 15 amino acids. V was trimmed by 5 bases and J by 0 bases, leaving 14 bases between them. CDR3 protein: CASSTVARSSYEQYF. The CDR3 coding sequence is TGTGCCAGCAGTACTGTAGCAAGGAGCTCCTACGAGCAGTACTTC.

Only a few counts were recorded for this clone. V gene TRBV4-2 combines with J gene TRBJ1-1; D perhaps matches TRBD1 (5 bases). CDR1 LGHNA and CDR2 YNFKEQ come from the germline V gene. Trimming removed 0 bases at V and 1 base at J, with 9 bases between. CDR3 length: 15 amino acids. The DNA of the CDR3 is TGTGCCAGCAGCCAAGATGGGGCTTGGAACACTGAAGCTTTCTTT. Translation: CASSQDGAWNTEAFF.

The chain links TRBV9 to TRBJ2-3, with 9 bases matching TRBD1. CDR1 and CDR2 (germline): SGDLS, YYNGEE. The CDR3 extends over 14 amino acids. The J segment lost 4 bases and the V segment lost 4 bases, leaving 4 bases of the junction unmatched. The CDR3 reads CASSLRTGADTQYF. CDR3 coding DNA: TGTGCCAGCAGCCTCCGGACAGGGGCAGATACGCAGTATTTT.

This clone appeared a few times. The J gene is TRBJ1-1, the V gene TRBV29-1; D uncertain. Germline values: CDR1 SQVTM, CDR2 ANQGSEA. The V and J ends lost 3 bases and 0 bases respectively, with 8 bases between them. CDR3 length equals 13 residues. The CDR3 is CSVERFVNTEAFF. In DNA form, the CDR3 reads TGCAGCGTTGAGAGGTTTGTGAACACTGAAGCTTTCTTT.

The chain has TRBV28 and TRBJ1-2; D may be TRBD1 (5 bases). The V and J ends lost 4 bases and 8 bases respectively, with 11 bases between them. In germline, CDR1 is MDHEN, CDR2 SYDVKM. CDR3 length: 12 residues. This CDR3 reads CASSYQGWGYTF. CDR3 bases: TGTGCCAGCAGTTATCAGGGCTGGGGCTACACCTTC.

This sequence joins TRBV6-5 and TRBJ2-7; D is uncertain. In germline, CDR1 is MNHEY, CDR2 SVGAGI. Deletions cut 5 bases from V and 6 bases from J, with 8 bases between. This CDR3 region has 11 residues. CDR3 loop: CASSAQIEQYF. The CDR3 DNA follows: TGTGCCAGCAGTGCCCAGATCGAGCAGTACTTC.

J is TRBJ2-2 and V is TRBV7-8; perhaps TRBD2 as D (6 bases). V dropped 5 bases and J dropped 4 bases, with 17 bases sitting between them. The germline V gene has CDR1 SGHVS and CDR2 FQNEAQ. The CDR3 is 16 residues long. The chain's CDR3 is CASSPRAGISTGELFF. The CDR3 DNA follows: TGTGCCAGCAGCCCCCGCGCGGGGATCTCCACCGGGGAGCTGTTTTTT.

This clone was found a few times. This chain links TRBV7-2 with TRBJ1-1, with 7 bases that match TRBD1. The ends lost 8 bases at V and 1 base at J; junction bases unmatched: 4. The CDR3 loop spans 13 amino acids. The germline CDR1 and CDR2 sequences are SGHTA and FQGNSA. The DNA of the CDR3 is TGTGCCAGCGGGGGACAGAGGAACACTGAAGCTTTCTTT. Translated: CASGGQRNTEAFF.

The CDR3 here is CASSQRGRDRGLRAGANVLTF. The CDR3 nucleotides read TGCGCCAGCAGTCAAAGGGGCAGGGACAGGGGGCTCCGCGCTGGGGCCAACGTCCTGACTTTC. The chain employs TRBV23-1 and TRBJ2-6; 12 bases align to TRBD1. TRBV23-1 counts as an open reading frame of uncertain function. The CDR3 length is 21 residues. V gave up 2 bases and J gave up 2 bases; unmatched junction bases: 13.

This clone was observed a few times. J is TRBJ2-5 and V is TRBV7-3; 8 nucleotides line up with TRBD2. V lost 5 bases, J lost 5 bases, and 4 bases stayed unmatched. Germline V gene lookup returns CDR1 SGHTA and CDR2 FQGTGA. The CDR3 is 13 amino acids. As DNA, the CDR3 is TGTGCCAGCAGCAGAGGGACTAGGGAGACCCAGTACTTC. Protein sequence: CASSRGTRETQYF.

The chain uses TRBV9 and TRBJ2-3; no clear D gene. Germline CDR1 SGDLS, CDR2 YYNGEE. Trimming removed 4 bases from V and 2 bases from J, with 8 bases in between. CDR3 length: 13 amino acids. The CDR3 protein is CASSPRYTDTQYF. The DNA for the CDR3 is TGTGCCAGCAGCCCCAGGTACACAGATACGCAGTATTTT.

The chain is built from TRBV5-4 and TRBJ1-6, with D possibly matching TRBD1 (5 bases). Trimming shortened V by 1 base and J by 6 bases, and 8 bases separated the two germline ends. CDR1 and CDR2 (germline): SGHNT, YYREEE (reference sequence). This CDR3 is 14 amino acids long. DNA of the CDR3: TGTGCCAGCAGCTTGCTGCAGGGTAATTCACCCCTCCACTTT. Translated, it gives CASSLLQGNSPLHF.

CDR3 residues: CASSPGRGQPQHF. The DNA for the CDR3 is TGTGCCAGCAGTCCCGGGAGGGGTCAGCCCCAGCATTTT. The chain links TRBV2 to TRBJ1-5, with D perhaps TRBD1 (5 bases). Trimming took off 5 bases at V and 6 bases at J, with 11 bases between the two ends. The germline V gene encodes CDR1 SNHLY and CDR2 FYNNEI. CDR3 length: 13 residues.

The chain couples TRBV7-2 to TRBJ2-7; D perhaps matches TRBD2 (7 bases). The CDR3 is 16 residues long. Germline CDR1 and CDR2: SGHTA and FQGNSA. The V end was cut by 1 base, the J end by 3 bases, with 16 bases between. DNA of the CDR3: TGTGCCAGCAGCTTAGTAGTGGGGGGGGCGTTCTACGAGCAGTACTTC. Its translation is CASSLVVGGAFYEQYF.